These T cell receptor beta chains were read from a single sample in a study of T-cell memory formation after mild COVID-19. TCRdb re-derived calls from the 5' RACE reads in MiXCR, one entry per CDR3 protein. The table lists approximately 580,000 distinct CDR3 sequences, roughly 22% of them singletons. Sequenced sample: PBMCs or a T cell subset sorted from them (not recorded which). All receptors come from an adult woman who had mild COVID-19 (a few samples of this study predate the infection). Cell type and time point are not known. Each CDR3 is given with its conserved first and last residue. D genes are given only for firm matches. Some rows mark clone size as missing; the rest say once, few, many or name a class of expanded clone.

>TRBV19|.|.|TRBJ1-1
CASSLRAGPEAFF
TGTGCCAGTAGCTTAAGGGCCGGACCTGAAGCTTTCTTT
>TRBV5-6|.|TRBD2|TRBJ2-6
CASSPSGGLSSGANVLTF
TGTGCCAGCAGCCCGTCCGGGGGGTTGAGCTCTGGGGCCAACGTCCTGACTTTC
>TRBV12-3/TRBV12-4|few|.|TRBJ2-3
CASTITHTGSDTQYF
TGTGCCAGCACCATTACCCACACTGGTTCAGATACGCAGTATTTT
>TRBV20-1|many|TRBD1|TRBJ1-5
CSARPTGGEGQPQHF
TGCAGTGCTAGACCGACAGGGGGCGAGGGTCAGCCCCAGCATTTT
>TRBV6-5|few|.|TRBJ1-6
CASGLGSETLHF
TGTGCCAGCGGCTTGGGGAGTGAGACCCTCCACTTT
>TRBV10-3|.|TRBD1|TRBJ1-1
CAISDRTGHLNTEAFF
TGTGCCATCAGTGACCGGACAGGGCATTTGAACACTGAAGCTTTCTTT
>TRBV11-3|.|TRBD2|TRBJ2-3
CASSSGTSGITDTQYF
TGTGCCAGCAGCTCCGGGACTAGCGGGATCACAGATACGCAGTATTTT
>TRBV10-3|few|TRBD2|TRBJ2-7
CAISEAGGSYEQYF
TGTGCCATCAGTGAAGCGGGAGGCTCCTACGAGCAGTACTTC
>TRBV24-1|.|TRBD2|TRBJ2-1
CATSDLVLAGANEQFF
TGTGCCACCAGTGATTTGGTATTAGCGGGAGCCAATGAGCAGTTCTTC
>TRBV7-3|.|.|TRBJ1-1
CASSLSLGTEAFF
TGTGCCAGCAGCTTATCCTTGGGCACTGAAGCTTTCTTT
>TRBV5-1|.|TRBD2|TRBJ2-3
CASSLPLLAGPDSSTDTQYF
TGCGCCAGCAGCTTACCTCTCCTAGCGGGGCCGGATTCTAGCACAGATACGCAGTATTTT
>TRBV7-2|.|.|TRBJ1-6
CASSFTALGNSPLHF
TGTGCCAGCAGCTTCACGGCACTGGGGAATTCACCCCTCCACTTT
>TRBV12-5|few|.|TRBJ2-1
CASGLETSEQFF
TGTGCTAGTGGTTTGGAAACTAGTGAGCAGTTCTTC